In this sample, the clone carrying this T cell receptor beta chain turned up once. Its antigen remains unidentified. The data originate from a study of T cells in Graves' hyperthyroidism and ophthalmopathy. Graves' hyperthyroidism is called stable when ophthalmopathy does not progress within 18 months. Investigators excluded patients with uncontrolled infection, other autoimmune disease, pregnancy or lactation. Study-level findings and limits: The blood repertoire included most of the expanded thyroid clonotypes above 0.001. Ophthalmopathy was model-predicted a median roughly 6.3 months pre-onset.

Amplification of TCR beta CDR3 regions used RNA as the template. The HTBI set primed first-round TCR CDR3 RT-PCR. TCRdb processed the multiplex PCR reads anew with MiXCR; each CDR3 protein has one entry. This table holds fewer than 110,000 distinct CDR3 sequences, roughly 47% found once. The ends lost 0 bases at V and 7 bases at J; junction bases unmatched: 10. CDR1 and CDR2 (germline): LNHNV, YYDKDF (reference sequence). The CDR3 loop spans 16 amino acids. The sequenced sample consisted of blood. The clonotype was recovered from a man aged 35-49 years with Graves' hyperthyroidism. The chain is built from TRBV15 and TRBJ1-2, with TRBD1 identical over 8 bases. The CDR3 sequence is CATSRDRAGGTSGYTF. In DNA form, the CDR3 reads TGTGCCACCAGCAGAGATCGGGCAGGGGGCACGAGTGGCTACACCTTC.